This T cell receptor beta chain was profiled in a study of human T cells and chemical hapten exposure (dated by TCRdb to about 2021). Describing the broader study: For sensitization, 2% DPC in acetone was applied to a roughly 2 cm by roughly 2 cm area of upper inner arm skin. Peripheral blood TCR repertoire changes were tracked in vivo in alopecia patients during primary and secondary sensitization to the hapten diphenylcyclopropenone (DPC). Patient blood was sampled pre-sensitization (week 0) and at 2, 6 and about 24 weeks after DPC sensitization. Most of the patients in the cohort were female, and the cohort covered alopecia areata with under or over 50% scalp involvement, alopecia totalis and alopecia universalis. Throughout the approximately 25-week study period, patients were also given weekly therapeutic DPC doses on the scalp. Patch testing was done on the upper back using Finn chambers containing 0.01% DPC, and results were scored after 6 days according to International Contact Dermatitis Research Group standards. Nearly 30 alopecia patients gave blood for TCR sequencing at one to four time points (pre-sensitization, 2, 6 and 24 weeks). Libraries were combined into a pool for sequencing, and differences in TCR yield between samples came mainly from small differences in library volumes within the pool. General study outcomes and caveats: Compared with pre-sensitization or healthy control sets, expanded TCRs formed significantly more large CDR3 similarity clusters, which is consistent with antigen-driven responses. DPC sensitization did not change the number of TCRs with a frequency above 1 in 1000, and there was no evidence of changes in global repertoire structure. Because every patient had alopecia, a presumed autoimmune disease, the patients' immune response might differ from that of healthy individuals. After repeated subsampling, changes were observed in the strength of the expansion versus patch-test correlation and in the threshold at which the correlation became significant. Patch test score was positively correlated with the number of PT1 expanded TCRs, with significance at thresholds 8, 16 and 32 but not at 4.

This specimen's time point label, per the study, means: patch test 2, 6 weeks after DPC sensitization. The sample's treatment or condition, from its label and the paper: therapeutic diphenylcyclopropenone sensitization with weekly scalp DPC. Blood at each patch-test visit was drawn before the patch test was applied. Patients were eligible if aged 18 to 70, diagnosed with alopecia and judged suitable for DPC therapy, and pregnant patients were excluded. Total RNA was extracted from unfractionated whole blood that had been collected in Tempus Blood RNA tubes. The germline V gene provides CDR1 MNHEY and CDR2 SVGEGT. Ends trimmed: V by 7 bases, J by 2 bases; bases unmatched to a gene: 9. The cysteine opens and the phenylalanine closes a CDR3 of 15 amino acids. The DNA shown is the 45-base CDR3, in frame from base 1. This clonotype was counted between two and nine times. This receptor's antigen is unknown. No base quality information exists; no much larger clone differs at one position.

Libraries came from RACE. The sample was run on a NextSeq 500. During library preparation, unique molecular identifiers were attached to individual cDNA molecules so that TCRs could be counted in a quantitative, reproducible way. From each blood RNA sample, both TCR alpha and TCR beta chains were sequenced. The authors' analysis ran thus. A median of around 100,000 TCRs per sample was observed, with a range of 23,224 to 690,600. The Decombinator software suite was used to annotate the V, J and CDR3 of the TCR reads. For the PS versus PT1 abundance plots, all samples were subsampled to the same number of TCRs (28,000). TCRs were defined as expanded if absent before sensitization and observed at least eight times at the 2-week time point. TCRdb reran the public reads through fastp at Q25 and MiXCR, keeping productive beta chains. Under each unique CDR3 protein, matching rows form one entry showing the most common genes and DNA. TCRdb, not the original authors, processed these V and J calls. The sample yields 140,000 or so distinct CDR3 sequences; 12% were counted once. The top ten constitute 1.2% to 1.5% of the sample.

The sample here was whole blood, taken in connection with sensitization to the hapten diphenylcyclopropenone (DPC). The clonotype comes from a woman between 45 and 65 years old with alopecia areata. Some clones in this sample may be carry-over from other donors' samples. The chain is made from TRBV6-2 or TRBV6-3 and TRBJ2-3, with 7 bases in between that match TRBD2. The CDR3 corresponds to CASIRQAGNTDTQYF. The DNA is TGTGCCAGCATCCGACAAGCGGGAAACACAGATACGCAGTATTTT.